This T cell receptor (beta chain) emerged from a study of Ad26.COV2.S vaccination and SARS-CoV-2 variants. Study-wide background: Intramuscular Ad26.COV2.S at 5x10^10 or 1x10^11 viral particles. Notes on the study in general: Breadth measured for non-spike TCRs was similar across vaccine and placebo recipients.

The CDR3 runs 19 residues. From germline, CDR1 is MGHRA and CDR2 YSYEKL. V lost 0 bases, J lost 7 bases, and 15 bases stayed unmatched. The treatment denotes: 15 to 20 received Ad26.COV2.S at low or high dose, single or two shots; about 5 received placebo; per-sample allocation not given. Samples analyzed were those drawn on day 63 after the first vaccine or placebo injection. Boston supplied an adult donor aged 18-55 years. TCRdb keeps only in-frame clones here, not all; method: immunoSEQ multiplex PCR. The sample holds around 320,000 clones, around 84% seen once. For this clone: The antigen remains unidentified.

The sample was peripheral blood, taken in a trial of Ad26.COV2.S vaccine versus placebo. The chain employs TRBV4-1 and TRBJ1-2, with 12 positions matching TRBD1. The receptor's source is a person aged 18 to 59 who received the Ad26.COV2.S COVID-19 vaccine or a placebo. CDR3 sequence (DNA): TGCGCCAGCAGCCAAGATCCGACTAGGGACAGGGGGCTTCTTGGTGGCTACACCTTC. Amino acid sequence: CASSQDPTRDRGLLGGYTF.